These 18 T cell receptor beta chains came from one sample sequenced in a study of T-cell reconstitution after alpha-beta-depleted transplantation in children (dated by TCRdb to between 2015 and 2016). Explained via the paper, the treatment or condition label denotes: allogeneic hematopoietic cell transplantation with graft depleted of TCRalphabeta T cells and CD19 B cells. The library was generated by PCR. Sequenced using an Illumina HiSeq 2500. Molecular barcoding was employed in the preparation of TCR libraries, with unique molecular identifiers being used to normalize TCRbeta repertoire quantification. TCRdb reprocessing: public reads trimmed at Q25 with fastp, clones called with MiXCR, in-frame beta chains kept. Under each unique CDR3 protein, matching rows form one entry showing the most common genes and DNA. The sample records about 460,000 distinct CDR3 sequences, roughly a tenth of which are singletons. The ten top clones hold roughly 2.1% of the sample.

The starting material was PBMCs, obtained before TCRalphabeta/CD19-depleted stem cell transplant. These receptors came from a child aged 2-15 years with inherited bone marrow failure, due to receive a stem cell transplant.

This clonotype was recorded at least ten times. The chain employs TRBV5-1 and TRBJ2-7; no reliable D call. This CDR3 contains 15 residues. CDR1 SGHRS and CDR2 YFSETQ come from the germline V gene. The V gene lost 4 bases and the J gene lost 3 bases, with 17 bases spanning the gap. CDR3 amino acids: CASSPAFSRLYEQYF. The CDR3 DNA reads TGCGCCAGCAGCCCGGCCTTTAGCAGACTCTACGAGCAGTACTTC.

The table lists this clonotype with many counts. The genes are TRBV20-1 and TRBJ2-1; TRBD1 matches at 9 bases. Trimming at V came to 1 base and at J to 1 base, leaving 11 bases not matched to a gene. The CDR3 totals 18 residues. CDR1 is DFQATT, CDR2 SNEGSKA, per germline (reference sequence). CDR3 sequence reads: CSARVGTGSRRSYNEQFF. CDR3 sequence (DNA): TGCAGTGCTAGAGTGGGGACAGGGAGTCGTCGGTCCTACAATGAGCAGTTCTTC.

V gene TRBV6-5 combines with J gene TRBJ2-1; D remains ambiguous. The germline V gene encodes CDR1 MNHEY and CDR2 SVGAGI. V was clipped by 4 bases and J by 6 bases, with 10 bases between them. The CDR3 is 13 residues long. The CDR3: CASSLSESNEQFF. The CDR3 bases are TGTGCCAGCAGTTTGTCCGAGTCCAATGAGCAGTTCTTC.

In this sample, this clonotype turned up many times. The chain uses TRBV4-1 and TRBJ2-7; D is unresolved. The CDR3 is made up of 13 amino acids. V lost 4 bases to trimming and J lost 3 bases, with 10 bases between them. From germline, CDR1 is MGHRA and CDR2 YSYEKL. The chain's CDR3 is CASSPIGRYEQYF. Written as DNA, the CDR3 is TGCGCCAGCAGCCCTATCGGACGCTACGAGCAGTACTTC.

The chain is built from TRBV27 and TRBJ1-1; D is uncertain. The CDR3 covers 15 residues. With 5 bases removed from V and 6 bases from J, the gap between germline ends came to 19 bases. The germline V gene encodes CDR1 MNHEY and CDR2 SMNVEV (reference sequence). The CDR3 bases are TGTGCCAGCAGTCCTGTATTCCGTATTGAGGCTGAAGCTTTCTTT. It yields the protein CASSPVFRIEAEAFF.

This clonotype was seen many times. V and J are TRBV7-2 and TRBJ2-1; D is perhaps TRBD2 (7 bases). This CDR3 region has 14 residues. Germline lookup yields CDR1 SGHTA and CDR2 FQGNSA. V lost 8 bases to trimming and J lost 0 bases, with 11 bases between them. CDR3 coding DNA: TGTGCCAGCCGGGGGGCAGCCTCCTACAATGAGCAGTTCTTC. This translates into CASRGAASYNEQFF.

This clonotype was detected ten times or more. The V gene is TRBV4-3, the J gene TRBJ2-7; 7 bases map to TRBD1. Per germline, CDR1 LGHNA and CDR2 YSLEER. The CDR3 is made up of 16 amino acids. V gave up 3 bases and J gave up 6 bases; unmatched junction bases: 14. The CDR3 sequence is CASSHLPRQGNGEQYF. The CDR3 bases are TGCGCCAGCAGCCACTTACCCCGACAGGGAAATGGCGAGCAGTACTTC.

This clonotype came up many times. This chain joins TRBV4-2 and TRBJ2-7; unclear D gene. The V end lost 5 bases, the J end lost 5 bases, and 10 bases lay between the germline ends. CDR3 length: 12 amino acids. From germline, CDR1 is LGHNA and CDR2 YNFKEQ. CDR3 sequence reads: CASSSLNNEQYF. The CDR3 nucleotides are TGTGCCAGCAGCTCGCTGAATAACGAGCAGTACTTC.

This clonotype was picked up many times. The chain is built from TRBV15 and TRBJ2-7; D might be TRBD2 (5 bases). The V gene's germline CDR1 is LNHNV and CDR2 YYDKDF (reference sequence). This CDR3 contains 11 residues. The CDR3 loop reads CATSRPQRYRV. CDR3 coding DNA: TGTGCCACCAGCAGACCTCAGCGGTATAGGGTC.

This clonotype was counted ten times or more. It is unclear where the CDR3 begins or ends on the DNA, so no DNA is shown, and the CDR3 is as TCRdb lists it. The V and J genes are TRBV9 and TRBJ2-2; the table's D call, TRBD1, has no DNA check behind it. Per the germline V gene, CDR1 is SGDLS and CDR2 is YYNGEE. The CDR3 is 15 amino acids in total, end residues counted. The CDR3 reads CASSVGGLRAGELFF.

The chain combines TRBV11-2 with TRBJ2-5, with TRBD1 as a possible D gene (6 bases). The germline CDR1 and CDR2 sequences are SGHAT and FQNNGV. Trimming took 4 bases from V and 4 from J, leaving 13 bases between them. The CDR3 length is 14 residues. The chain's CDR3 is CASSWAGALETQYF. In DNA form, the CDR3 reads TGTGCCAGCAGCTGGGCAGGGGCACTAGAGACCCAGTACTTC.

In this sample, this clonotype turned up a few times. The chain recombines TRBV12-3 or TRBV12-4 with TRBJ2-1; 7 positions agree with TRBD2. There are 16 residues in the CDR3. The J segment lost 3 bases and the V segment lost 3 bases, leaving 8 bases of the junction unmatched. CDR3 DNA: TGTGCCAGCAGTTTCCCCTCCGGGACTAACTACAATGAGCAGTTCTTC. It is translated as CASSFPSGTNYNEQFF.

The chain has TRBV24-1 and TRBJ2-1; perhaps TRBD2 as D (6 bases). Trimming removed 3 bases from V and 5 bases from J, with 16 bases in between. The CDR3 spans 16 residues. Germline CDR1 reads KGHDR; CDR2 reads SFDVKD. The CDR3 loop is CATSDLSGNMDNEQFF. Here the CDR3 DNA reads TGTGCCACCAGTGATCTTAGCGGAAATATGGACAATGAGCAGTTCTTC.

This clonotype was counted many times. The genes are TRBV5-1 and TRBJ1-2, with D unresolved. Germline CDR1 reads SGHRS; CDR2 reads YFSETQ. This CDR3 contains 13 residues. V gave up 2 bases and J gave up 6 bases, with 11 bases separating them. In DNA form, the CDR3 reads TGCGCCAGCAGCTTTAGGGCCCCTGATGGCTACACCTTC. It codes for CASSFRAPDGYTF.

This clonotype was seen a few times. The chain employs TRBV4-3 and TRBJ2-7; no definite D call. V lost 4 bases to trimming and J lost 3 bases, with 19 bases between them. The CDR3 sequence is 16 residues long. From germline, CDR1 is LGHNA and CDR2 YSLEER. The CDR3 spells CASSPSPPRLGYEQYF. In nucleotides, the CDR3 is TGCGCCAGCAGCCCTTCCCCCCCCCGGCTAGGCTACGAGCAGTACTTC.

This clonotype was counted at least ten times. The chain combines TRBV5-1 with TRBJ2-4; no clear D gene. The CDR3 length is 16 residues. V lost 4 bases, J lost 0 bases, and 14 bases lay in between. From germline, CDR1 is SGHRS and CDR2 YFSETQ. The CDR3 loop is CASSPLPNLAKNIQYF. The CDR3 DNA sequence: TGCGCCAGCAGCCCCTTACCTAACCTAGCCAAAAACATTCAGTACTTC.

This clonotype was observed many times. The genes are TRBV3-1 and TRBJ2-3; possible D gene TRBD1, 5 bases. Germline loops: CDR1 LGHDT, CDR2 YNNKEL (reference sequence). CDR3 size: 17 residues. Between the trimmed V and J ends, which lost 4 bases and 2 bases, there was a span of 19 bases. The CDR3 sequence is CASSLPGQSLDTDTQYF. DNA for the CDR3: TGTGCCAGCAGCCTTCCAGGGCAATCTCTTGACACAGATACGCAGTATTTT.

This clonotype was counted at least ten times. The J gene is TRBJ1-5, the V gene TRBV21-1; TRBD1, the table's D call, lacks a check against the DNA. TRBV21-1 is a pseudogene locus. The CDR3 runs 17 residues. CDR3: CASSDQVARGVKQPQHF. For the CDR3, the DNA is TGTGCCAGCAGCGACCAAGTCGCCAGGGGGGTAAAACAGCCCCAGCATTTT.